This passage covers 8 T cell receptor beta chains from one sample sequenced in a study of blood T cell repertoires in COVID-19. Clones were sequenced by immunoSEQ multiplex PCR, and TCRdb holds only the in-frame ones, with some missing. The table includes tens of thousands of clones, more than 75% detected once. The material sequenced was peripheral blood. The receptors were sampled from a human donor in a cohort sampled during active COVID-19.

The chain employs TRBV2 and TRBJ2-1, with 7 bases that match TRBD2. CDR3 size: 16 residues. V lost 7 bases and J lost 2; bases outside the gene matches: 11. Germline V gene data show CDR1 as SNHLY and CDR2 as FYNNEI. The CDR3 spells CASKPPSGDPYNEQFF. The CDR3 DNA sequence: TGTGCCAGCAAACCCCCCAGCGGGGACCCCTACAATGAGCAGTTCTTC.

The sample holds one count of this clone. J is TRBJ2-7 and V is TRBV6-5, with D possibly being TRBD2 (5 bases). CDR1 and CDR2 from the germline V gene are MNHEY and SVGAGI. V was cut by 7 bases and J by 3 bases, with 13 bases left in between. This CDR3 has 13 residues. The CDR3: CASKSGLYYEQYF. In DNA form, the CDR3 reads TGTGCCAGCAAGTCTGGACTGTACTACGAGCAGTACTTC.

J is TRBJ2-1 and V is TRBV6-6; TRBD2 matches at 7 bases. The CDR3 is 14 residues long. Germline V gene sequence: CDR1 MNHNY, CDR2 SVGAGI (reference sequence). V lost 3 bases to trimming and J lost 6 bases; unmatched junction nucleotides: 5. CDR3 sequence reads: CASSYAGEGNEQFF. For the CDR3, the DNA is TGTGCCAGCAGTTATGCGGGAGAGGGCAATGAGCAGTTCTTC.

V and J are TRBV28 and TRBJ2-5; D ambiguous. This CDR3 region has 12 residues. CDR1 and CDR2 (germline): MDHEN, SYDVKM. V was pared by 6 bases and J by 7 bases, with 12 bases between. DNA of the CDR3: TGTGCCAGCAGCTTGCCGGTCGGGACCCAGTACTTC. Its translation is CASSLPVGTQYF.

The J gene is TRBJ2-7, the V gene TRBV28; D may be TRBD1 (5 bases). Germline V gene sequence: CDR1 MDHEN, CDR2 SYDVKM. This CDR3 region has 14 residues. V shed 6 bases and J shed 2 bases, with 14 bases lying between them. The CDR3 nucleotides are TGTGCCAGCAGGTCAGGGCAGGCTACCTACGAGCAGTACTTC. It codes for CASRSGQATYEQYF.

The chain carries TRBV12-3 or TRBV12-4 and TRBJ2-2, with D perhaps matching TRBD1 (5 bases). Trimming removed 11 bases from V and 1 base from J, with 11 bases in between. This CDR3 spans 13 amino acids. The CDR3 sequence: CALEQGNTGELFF. Written as DNA, the CDR3 is TGTGCCCTGGAGCAGGGGAACACCGGGGAGCTGTTTTTT.

J is TRBJ2-3 and V is TRBV6-5, with 9 bases that match TRBD2. The CDR3 covers 15 residues. The V gene end was trimmed by 5 bases and the J gene end by 6 bases; junction bases not matched to a gene: 9. In germline, CDR1 is MNHEY, CDR2 SVGAGI. The CDR3 loop is CASSRMSGRTDTQYF. DNA of the CDR3: TGTGCCAGCAGTCGGATGAGCGGGAGGACCGATACGCAGTATTTT.

This rearrangement joins TRBV6-6 to TRBJ1-1, with D maybe TRBD1 (6 bases). The germline gives CDR1 MNHNY, CDR2 SVGAGI (reference sequence). The V end was cut by 5 bases, the J end by 5 bases, with 12 bases between. This CDR3 is 13 amino acids long. The CDR3 here is CASSPNQGTEAFF. The CDR3 nucleotides read TGTGCCAGCAGTCCAAACCAGGGGACTGAAGCTTTCTTT.